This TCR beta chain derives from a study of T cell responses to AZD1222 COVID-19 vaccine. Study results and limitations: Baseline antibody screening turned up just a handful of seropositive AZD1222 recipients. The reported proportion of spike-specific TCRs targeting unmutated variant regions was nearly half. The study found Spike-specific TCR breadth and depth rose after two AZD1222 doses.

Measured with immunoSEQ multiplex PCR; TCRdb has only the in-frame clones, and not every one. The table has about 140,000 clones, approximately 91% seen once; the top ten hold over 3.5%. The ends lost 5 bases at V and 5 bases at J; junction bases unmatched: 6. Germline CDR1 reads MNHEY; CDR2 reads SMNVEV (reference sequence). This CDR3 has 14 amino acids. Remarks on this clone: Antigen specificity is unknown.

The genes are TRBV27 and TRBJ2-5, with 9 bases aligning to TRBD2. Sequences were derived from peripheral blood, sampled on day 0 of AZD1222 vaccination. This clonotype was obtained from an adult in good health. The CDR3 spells CASSPRLAEETQYF. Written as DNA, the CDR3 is TGTGCCAGCAGTCCCCGACTAGCGGAGGAGACCCAGTACTTC.